The text below deals with one T cell receptor (beta chain). Its antigen is not known. These data come from a study of shared clonotypes between healthy human individuals. Germline V gene sequence: CDR1 SGHRS, CDR2 YFSETQ. This CDR3 region has 17 residues. The J segment lost 2 bases and the V segment lost 4 bases, leaving 10 bases of the junction unmatched. Overall study results and limits: Rarefaction analysis demonstrated incomplete sorted-subset sequencing notwithstanding large depth. Memory subsets had estimated richness that was generally smaller than that of naive subsets.

As defined, naive CD8 cells were CD45RO-negative and positively selected for CCR7, with terminally differentiated effector memory CD45RA+ cells excluded. Donors, without exception, were Caucasian adults residing in Nashville, Tennessee. 200 to 250 ng DNA, approximately 31,000 T cell genomes, went into each sorted-subset replicate PCR. The table came from immunoSEQ multiplex PCR; TCRdb's copy has only in-frame clones and leaves some out. The data contain millions of clones, approximately 95% of them singletons. Sequences were obtained from naive CD8+ T cells sorted from blood. The V gene is TRBV5-1, the J gene TRBJ2-2; 8 bases are a match to TRBD1. The receptor's source is a young man in good health. Written as DNA, the CDR3 is TGCGCCAGCAGCCCGTCCCGGACAGGGAGAAACACCGGGGAGCTGTTTTTT. Translated: CASSPSRTGRNTGELFF.